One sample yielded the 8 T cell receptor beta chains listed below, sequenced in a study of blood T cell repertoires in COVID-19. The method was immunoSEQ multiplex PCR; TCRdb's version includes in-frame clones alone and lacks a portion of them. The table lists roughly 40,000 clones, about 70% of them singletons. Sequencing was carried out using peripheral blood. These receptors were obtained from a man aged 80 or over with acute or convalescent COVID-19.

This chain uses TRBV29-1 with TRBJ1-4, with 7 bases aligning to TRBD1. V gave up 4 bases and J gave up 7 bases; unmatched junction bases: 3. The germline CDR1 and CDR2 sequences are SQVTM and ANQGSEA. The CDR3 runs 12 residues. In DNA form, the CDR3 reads TGCAGCGTTGGGACAGGTGTTGAAAAACTGTTTTTT. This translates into CSVGTGVEKLFF.

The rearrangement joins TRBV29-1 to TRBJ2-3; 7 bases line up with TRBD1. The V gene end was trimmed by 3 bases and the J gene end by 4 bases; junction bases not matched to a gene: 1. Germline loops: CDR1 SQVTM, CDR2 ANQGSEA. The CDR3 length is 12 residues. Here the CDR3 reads CSVDQGADTQYF. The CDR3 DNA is TGCAGCGTTGACCAGGGGGCAGATACGCAGTATTTT.

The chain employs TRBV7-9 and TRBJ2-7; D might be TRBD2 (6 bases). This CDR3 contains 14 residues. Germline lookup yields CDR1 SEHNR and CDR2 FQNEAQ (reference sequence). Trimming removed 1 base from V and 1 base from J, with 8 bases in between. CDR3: CASSLVGTSYEQYF. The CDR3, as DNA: TGTGCCAGCAGCTTAGTTGGGACTTCCTACGAGCAGTACTTC.

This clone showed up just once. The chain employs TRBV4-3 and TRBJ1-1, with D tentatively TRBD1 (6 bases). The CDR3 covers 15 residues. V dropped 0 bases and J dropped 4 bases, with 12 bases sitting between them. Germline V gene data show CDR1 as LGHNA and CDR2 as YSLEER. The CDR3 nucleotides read TGCGCCAGCAGCCAAGAAGGTAGGGGGTTCACTGAAGCTTTCTTT. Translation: CASSQEGRGFTEAFF.

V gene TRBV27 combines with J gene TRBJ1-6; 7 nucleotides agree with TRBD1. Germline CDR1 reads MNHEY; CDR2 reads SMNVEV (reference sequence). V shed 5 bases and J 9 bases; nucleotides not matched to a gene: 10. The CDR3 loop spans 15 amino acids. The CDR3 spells CASSLWDRATSPLHF. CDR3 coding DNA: TGTGCCAGCAGTCTATGGGACAGAGCGACTTCACCCCTCCACTTT.

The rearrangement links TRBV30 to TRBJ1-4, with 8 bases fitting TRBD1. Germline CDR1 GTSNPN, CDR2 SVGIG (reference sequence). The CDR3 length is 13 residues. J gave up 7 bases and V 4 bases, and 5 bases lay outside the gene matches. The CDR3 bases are TGTGCCTGGACGACAGGGGAAGGTGAAAAACTGTTTTTT. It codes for CAWTTGEGEKLFF. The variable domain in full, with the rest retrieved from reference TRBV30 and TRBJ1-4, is SQTIHQWPATLVQPVGSPLSLECTVEGTSNPNLYWYRQAAGRGLQLLFYSVGIGQISSEVPQNLSASRPQDRQFILSSKKLLLSDSGFYLCAWTTGEGEKLFFGSGTQLSVL.

The DNA of the CDR3 is TGTGCCAGCTCCCGGGACAAGGTGGGGAATGAGCAGTTCTTC. Its protein is CASSRDKVGNEQFF. The chain uses TRBV18 and TRBJ2-1; a weak D match, TRBD1 (6 bases). Germline CDR1 KGHSH, CDR2 LQKENI. The CDR3 totals 14 residues. The V end was cut by 6 bases, the J end by 7 bases, with 16 bases between.

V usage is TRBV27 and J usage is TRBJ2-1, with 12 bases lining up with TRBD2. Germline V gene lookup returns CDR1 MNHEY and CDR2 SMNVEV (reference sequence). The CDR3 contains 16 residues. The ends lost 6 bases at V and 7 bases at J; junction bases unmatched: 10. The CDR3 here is CASSHRTSGIKNEQFF. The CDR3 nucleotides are TGTGCCAGCAGCCACAGGACTAGCGGGATAAAGAATGAGCAGTTCTTC.